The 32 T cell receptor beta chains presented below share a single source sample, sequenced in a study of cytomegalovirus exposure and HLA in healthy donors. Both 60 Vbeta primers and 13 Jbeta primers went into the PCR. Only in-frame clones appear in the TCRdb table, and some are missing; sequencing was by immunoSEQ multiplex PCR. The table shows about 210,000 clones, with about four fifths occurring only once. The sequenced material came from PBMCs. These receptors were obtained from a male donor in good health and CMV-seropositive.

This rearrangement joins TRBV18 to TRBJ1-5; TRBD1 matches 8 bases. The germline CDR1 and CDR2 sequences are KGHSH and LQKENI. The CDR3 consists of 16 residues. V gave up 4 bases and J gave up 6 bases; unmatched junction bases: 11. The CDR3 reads CASSLQQTGAGQPQHF. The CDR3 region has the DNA TGTGCCAGCTCACTCCAACAGACAGGGGCGGGTCAGCCCCAGCATTTT.

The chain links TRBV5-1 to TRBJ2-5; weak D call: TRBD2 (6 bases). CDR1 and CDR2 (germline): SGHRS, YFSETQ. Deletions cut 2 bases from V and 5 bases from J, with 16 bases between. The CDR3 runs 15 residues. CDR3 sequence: CASSFGQGGIETQYF. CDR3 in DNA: TGCGCCAGCAGCTTTGGCCAGGGAGGTATCGAGACCCAGTACTTC.

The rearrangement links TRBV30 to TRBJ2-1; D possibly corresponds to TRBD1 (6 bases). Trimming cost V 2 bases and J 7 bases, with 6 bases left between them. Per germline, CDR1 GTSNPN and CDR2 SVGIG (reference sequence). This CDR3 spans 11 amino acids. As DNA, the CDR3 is TGTGCCTGGAGTCAGGGGAATGAGCAGTTCTTC. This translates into CAWSQGNEQFF.

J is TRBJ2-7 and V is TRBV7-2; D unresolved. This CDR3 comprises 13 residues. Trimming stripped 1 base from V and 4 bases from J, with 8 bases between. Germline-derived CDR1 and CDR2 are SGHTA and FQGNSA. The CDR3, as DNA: TGTGCCAGCAGCTTAGAAGTTGAGTACGAGCAGTACTTC. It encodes CASSLEVEYEQYF.

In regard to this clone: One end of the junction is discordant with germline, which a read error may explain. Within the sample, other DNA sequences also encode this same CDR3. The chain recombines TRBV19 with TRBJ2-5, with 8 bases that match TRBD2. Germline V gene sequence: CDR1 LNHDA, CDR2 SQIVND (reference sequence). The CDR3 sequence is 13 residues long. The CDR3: CATAGTSQETQYF. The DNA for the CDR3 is TGTGCCACCGCGGGGACTAGTCAAGAGACTCAGTACTTC.

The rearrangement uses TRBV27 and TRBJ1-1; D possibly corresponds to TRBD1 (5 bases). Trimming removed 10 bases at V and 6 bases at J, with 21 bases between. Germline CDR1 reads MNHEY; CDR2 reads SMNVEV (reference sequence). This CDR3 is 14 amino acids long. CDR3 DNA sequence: TGTGCCACTCGGATGGGGGGGGGATACGCTGAAGCTTTCTTT. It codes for CATRMGGGYAEAFF.

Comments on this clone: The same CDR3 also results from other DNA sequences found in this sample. DNA of the CDR3: TGCGCCAGCAGCATCCGACAGCAAGAGACCCAGTACTTC. Its protein product is CASSIRQQETQYF. The chain combines TRBV4-1 with TRBJ2-5; perhaps TRBD1 as D (5 bases). V was pared by 5 bases and J by 2 bases, with 9 bases between. Germline CDR1 reads MGHRA; CDR2 reads YSYEKL. The CDR3 spans 13 residues.

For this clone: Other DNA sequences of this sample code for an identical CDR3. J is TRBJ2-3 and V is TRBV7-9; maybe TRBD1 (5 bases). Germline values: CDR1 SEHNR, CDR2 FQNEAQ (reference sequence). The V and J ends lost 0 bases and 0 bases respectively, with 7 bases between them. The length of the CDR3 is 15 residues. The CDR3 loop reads CASSLARASTDTQYF. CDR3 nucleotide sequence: TGTGCCAGCAGCTTAGCCAGGGCCAGCACAGATACGCAGTATTTT.

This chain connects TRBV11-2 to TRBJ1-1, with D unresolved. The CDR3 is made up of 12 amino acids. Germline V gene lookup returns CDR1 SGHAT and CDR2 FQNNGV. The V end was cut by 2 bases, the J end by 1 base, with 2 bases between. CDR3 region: CASSLQNTEAFF. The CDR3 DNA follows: TGTGCCAGCAGCTTACAGAACACTGAAGCTTTCTTT.

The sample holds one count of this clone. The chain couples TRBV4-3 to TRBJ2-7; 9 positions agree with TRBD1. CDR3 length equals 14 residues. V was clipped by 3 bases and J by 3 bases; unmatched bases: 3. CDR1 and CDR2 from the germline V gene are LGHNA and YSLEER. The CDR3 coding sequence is TGCGCCAGCAGCCAGGGGACAGGGATCTACGAGCAGTACTTC. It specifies CASSQGTGIYEQYF.

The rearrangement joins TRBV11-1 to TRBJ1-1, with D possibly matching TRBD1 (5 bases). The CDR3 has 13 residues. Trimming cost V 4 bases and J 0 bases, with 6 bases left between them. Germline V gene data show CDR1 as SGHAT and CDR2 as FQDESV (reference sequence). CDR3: CASSWGMNTEAFF. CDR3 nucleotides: TGTGCCAGCAGCTGGGGCATGAACACTGAAGCTTTCTTT.

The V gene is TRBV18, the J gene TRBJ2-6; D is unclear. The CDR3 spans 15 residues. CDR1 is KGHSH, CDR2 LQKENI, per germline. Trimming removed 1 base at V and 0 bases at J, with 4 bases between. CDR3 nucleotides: TGTGCCAGCTCACCACTTAACTCTGGGGCCAACGTCCTGACTTTC. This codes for CASSPLNSGANVLTF.

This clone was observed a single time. The DNA of the CDR3 is TGTGCCAGCAGTAATGAGGGTGTCTATGGCTACACCTTC. Translation: CASSNEGVYGYTF. The chain combines TRBV6-1 with TRBJ1-2; no clear D. The CDR3 is made up of 13 amino acids. Germline V gene sequence: CDR1 MNHNS, CDR2 SASEGT. Between the trimmed V and J ends, which lost 5 bases and 4 bases, there was a span of 11 bases.

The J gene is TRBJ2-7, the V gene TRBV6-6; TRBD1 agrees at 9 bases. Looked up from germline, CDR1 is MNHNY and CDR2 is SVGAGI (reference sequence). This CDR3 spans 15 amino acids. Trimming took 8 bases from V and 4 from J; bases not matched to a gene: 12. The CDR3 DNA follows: TGTGCCAGCGAAGACCCCGGGACAGGGCGTTACGAGCAGTACTTC. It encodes CASEDPGTGRYEQYF.

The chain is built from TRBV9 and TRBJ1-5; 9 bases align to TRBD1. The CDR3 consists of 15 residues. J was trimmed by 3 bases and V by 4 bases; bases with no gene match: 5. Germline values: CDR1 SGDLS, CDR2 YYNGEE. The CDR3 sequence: CASSHWTGDNQPQHF. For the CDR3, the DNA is TGTGCCAGCAGCCATTGGACAGGGGACAATCAGCCCCAGCATTTT.

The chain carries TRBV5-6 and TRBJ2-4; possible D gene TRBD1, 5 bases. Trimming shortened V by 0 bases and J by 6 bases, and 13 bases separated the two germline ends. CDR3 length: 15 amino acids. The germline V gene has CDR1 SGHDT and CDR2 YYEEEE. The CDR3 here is CASSLAGWILNIQYF. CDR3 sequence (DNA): TGTGCCAGCAGCTTGGCAGGGTGGATACTAAACATTCAGTACTTC.

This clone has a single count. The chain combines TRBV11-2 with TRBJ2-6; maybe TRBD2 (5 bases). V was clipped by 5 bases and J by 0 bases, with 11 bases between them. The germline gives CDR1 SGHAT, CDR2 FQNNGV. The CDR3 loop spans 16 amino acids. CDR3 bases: TGTGCCAGCAGCCCCCGGGGAAGCTCTGGGGCCAACGTCCTGACTTTC. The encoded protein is CASSPRGSSGANVLTF.

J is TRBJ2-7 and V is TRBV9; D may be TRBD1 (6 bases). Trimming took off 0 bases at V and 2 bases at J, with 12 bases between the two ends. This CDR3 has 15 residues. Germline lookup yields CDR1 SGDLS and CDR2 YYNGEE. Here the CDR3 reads CASSVGVQGPYEQYF. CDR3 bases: TGTGCCAGCAGCGTAGGGGTACAGGGACCCTACGAGCAGTACTTC.

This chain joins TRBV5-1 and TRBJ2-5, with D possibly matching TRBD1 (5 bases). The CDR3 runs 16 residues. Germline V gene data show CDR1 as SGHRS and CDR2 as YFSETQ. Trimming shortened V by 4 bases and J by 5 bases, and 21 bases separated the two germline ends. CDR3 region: CASSGALRGSVETQYF. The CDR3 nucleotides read TGCGCCAGCAGCGGGGCCCTAAGGGGTTCGGTGGAGACCCAGTACTTC.

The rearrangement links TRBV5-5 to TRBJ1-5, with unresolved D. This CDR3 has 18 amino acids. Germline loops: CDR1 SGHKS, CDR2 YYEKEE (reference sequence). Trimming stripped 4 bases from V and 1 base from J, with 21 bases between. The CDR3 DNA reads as TGTGCCAGCAGCCGCGGGGAGTTTGGCGTGGAGAGCAATCAGCCCCAGCATTTT. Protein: CASSRGEFGVESNQPQHF. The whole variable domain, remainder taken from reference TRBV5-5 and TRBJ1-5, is DAGVTQSPTHLIKTRGQQVTLRCSPISGHKSVSWYQQVLGQGPQFIFQYYEKEERGRGNFPDRFSARQFPNYSSELNVNALLLGDSALYLCASSRGEFGVESNQPQHFGDGTRLSIL.

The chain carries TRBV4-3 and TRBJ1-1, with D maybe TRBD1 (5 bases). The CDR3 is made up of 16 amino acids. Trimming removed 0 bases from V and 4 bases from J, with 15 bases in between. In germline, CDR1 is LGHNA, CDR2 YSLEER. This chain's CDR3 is CASSQDPQGLGTEAFF. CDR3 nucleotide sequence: TGCGCCAGCAGCCAAGATCCTCAGGGATTGGGCACTGAAGCTTTCTTT.

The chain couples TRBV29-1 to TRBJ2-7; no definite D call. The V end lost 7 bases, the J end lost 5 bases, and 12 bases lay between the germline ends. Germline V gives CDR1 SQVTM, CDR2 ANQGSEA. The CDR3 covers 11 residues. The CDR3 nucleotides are TGCAGCGCCCGTTACTCTAACGAGCAGTACTTC. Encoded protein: CSARYSNEQYF.

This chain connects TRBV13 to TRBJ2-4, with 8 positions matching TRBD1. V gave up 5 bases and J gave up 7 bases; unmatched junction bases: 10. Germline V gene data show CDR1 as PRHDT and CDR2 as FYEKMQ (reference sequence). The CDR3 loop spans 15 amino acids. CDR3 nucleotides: TGTGCCAGCAGCAACCCGGGGAGGACAGGGAACATTCAGTACTTC. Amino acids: CASSNPGRTGNIQYF.

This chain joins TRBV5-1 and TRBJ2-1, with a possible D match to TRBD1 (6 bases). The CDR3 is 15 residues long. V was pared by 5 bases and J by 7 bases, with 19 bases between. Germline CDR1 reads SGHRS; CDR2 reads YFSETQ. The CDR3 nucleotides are TGCGCCAGCAGGACACTAGAAAAGGGGGAAAATGAGCAGTTCTTC. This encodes CASRTLEKGENEQFF. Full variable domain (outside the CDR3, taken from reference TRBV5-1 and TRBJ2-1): KAGVTQTPRYLIKTRGQQVTLSCSPISGHRSVSWYQQTPGQGLQFLFEYFSETQRNKGNFPGRFSGRQFSNSRSEMNVSTLELGDSALYLCASRTLEKGENEQFFGPGTRLTVL.

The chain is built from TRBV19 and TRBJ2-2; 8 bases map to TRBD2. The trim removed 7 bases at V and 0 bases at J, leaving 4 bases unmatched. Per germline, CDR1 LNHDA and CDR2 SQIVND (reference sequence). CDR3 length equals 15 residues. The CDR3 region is CASTTGGANTGELFF. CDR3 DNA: TGTGCCAGTACCACCGGGGGGGCGAACACCGGGGAGCTGTTTTTT.

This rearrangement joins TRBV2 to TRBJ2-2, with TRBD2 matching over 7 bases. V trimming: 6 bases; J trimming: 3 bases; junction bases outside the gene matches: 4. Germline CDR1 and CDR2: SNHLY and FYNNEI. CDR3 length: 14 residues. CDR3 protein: CASSRGVDTGELFF. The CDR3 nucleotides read TGTGCCAGCAGCCGGGGGGTTGACACCGGGGAGCTGTTTTTT.

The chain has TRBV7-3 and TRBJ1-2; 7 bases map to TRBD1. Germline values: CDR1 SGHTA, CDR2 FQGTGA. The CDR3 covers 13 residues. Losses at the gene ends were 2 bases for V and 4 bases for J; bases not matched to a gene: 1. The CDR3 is CASSLRDSYGYTF. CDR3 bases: TGTGCCAGCAGCTTACGGGACAGCTATGGCTACACCTTC.

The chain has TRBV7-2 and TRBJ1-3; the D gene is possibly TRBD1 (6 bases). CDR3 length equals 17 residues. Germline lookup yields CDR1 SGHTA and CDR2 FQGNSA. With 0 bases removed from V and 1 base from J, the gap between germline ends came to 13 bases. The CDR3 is CASSLALQGASGNTIYF. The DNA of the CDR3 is TGTGCCAGCAGCTTAGCATTACAGGGCGCTTCTGGAAACACCATATATTTT. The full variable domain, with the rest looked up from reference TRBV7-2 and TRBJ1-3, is GAGVSQSPSNKVTEKGKDVELRCDPISGHTALYWYRQSLGQGLEFLIYFQGNSAPDKSGLPSDRFSAERTGGSVSTLTIQRTQQEDSAVYLCASSLALQGASGNTIYFGEGSWLTVV.

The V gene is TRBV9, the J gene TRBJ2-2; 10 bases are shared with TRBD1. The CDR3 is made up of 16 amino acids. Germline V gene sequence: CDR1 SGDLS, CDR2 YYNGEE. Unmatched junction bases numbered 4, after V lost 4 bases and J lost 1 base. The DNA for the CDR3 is TGTGCCAGCAGCTCCTGGACAGGGGGGAACACCGGGGAGCTGTTTTTT. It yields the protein CASSSWTGGNTGELFF.

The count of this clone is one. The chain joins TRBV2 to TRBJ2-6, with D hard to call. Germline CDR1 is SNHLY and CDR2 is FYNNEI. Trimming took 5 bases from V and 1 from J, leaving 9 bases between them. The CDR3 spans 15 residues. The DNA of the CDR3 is TGTGCCAGCAGTCCTCCTGAGTCTGGGGCCAACGTCCTGACTTTC. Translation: CASSPPESGANVLTF. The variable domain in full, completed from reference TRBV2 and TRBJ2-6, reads EPEVTQTPSHQVTQMGQEVILRCVPISNHLYFYWYRQILGQKVEFLVSFYNNEISEKSEIFDDQFSVERPDGSNFTLKIRSTKLEDSAMYFCASSPPESGANVLTFGAGSRLTVL.

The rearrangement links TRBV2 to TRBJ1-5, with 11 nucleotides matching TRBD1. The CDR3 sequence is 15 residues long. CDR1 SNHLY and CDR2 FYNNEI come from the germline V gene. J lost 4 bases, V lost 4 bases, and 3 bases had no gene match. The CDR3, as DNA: TGTGCCAGCAGTGCCGGGACAGGGGGTAATCAGCCCCAGCATTTT. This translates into CASSAGTGGNQPQHF.

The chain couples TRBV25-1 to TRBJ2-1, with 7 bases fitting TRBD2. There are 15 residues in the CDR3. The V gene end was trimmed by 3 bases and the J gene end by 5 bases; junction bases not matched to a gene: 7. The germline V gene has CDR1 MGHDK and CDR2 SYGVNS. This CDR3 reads CASSDAGTINNEQFF. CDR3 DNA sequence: TGTGCCAGCAGTGACGCCGGGACTATAAACAATGAGCAGTTCTTC.